The clone carrying this T cell receptor beta chain appeared many times. This record comes from a study of human T cells and chemical hapten exposure. Study-wide context: Patients additionally received therapeutic doses of diphenylcyclopropenone on the scalp once a week, and this continued throughout the approximately 26-week study.

Time point noted: pre-sensitization, week 0. Treatment meaning: therapeutic diphenylcyclopropenone sensitization with weekly scalp DPC. From the RACE reads, TCRdb called clonotypes with MiXCR, one entry per CDR3 protein. This sample has 300,000 to 400,000 distinct CDR3 sequences; roughly 5.3% occur once, and the top ten carry 2.5% to 3%. The CDR3 consists of 16 residues. The trim removed 5 bases at V and 1 base at J, leaving 8 bases unmatched. The V gene's germline CDR1 is LNHDA and CDR2 SQIVND (reference sequence). Specimen: whole blood, collected in connection with sensitization to the hapten diphenylcyclopropenone (DPC). The rearrangement links TRBV19 to TRBJ2-1, with 7 nucleotides matching TRBD1. The sequence came from a woman between 50 and 59 years old with alopecia areata. Some clones in this sample may be carry-over from other donors' samples. DNA for the CDR3: TGTGCCAGTAGTCTTTCTACAGGGGTGTCCTACAATGAGCAGTTCTTC. It is translated as CASSLSTGVSYNEQFF.